The rows below give T cell receptor beta chains drawn from one sample of a study of cytomegalovirus exposure and HLA in healthy donors. TCRdb's table, derived via immunoSEQ multiplex PCR, lists solely in-frame clones and lacks some. The sample includes a few hundred thousand clones, roughly 80% of them seen just once. The sample consisted of PBMCs. All receptors derive from a girl under 10 years old in good health and CMV-seronegative. Both conserved end residues are part of each CDR3. A D gene is named only where the DNA matches it firmly. The size entry is marked missing in some rows and otherwise reads once, few, many or a size class.

>TRBJ2-2|TRBV5-5|.|.
TGTGCCAGCAGCTTGGTTCGTGGGGGGGCATCCGGGGAGCTGTTTTTT
CASSLVRGGASGELFF
>TRBJ1-2|TRBV4-1|.|.
TGCGCCAGCAGCCAAGACAGTTTTCAGGGCTATGGCTACACCTTC
CASSQDSFQGYGYTF
>TRBJ1-4|TRBV19|few|.
TGTGCCAGTAGTATGATGGGCTTAACTAATGAAAAACTGTTTTTT
CASSMMGLTNEKLFF
>TRBJ2-7|TRBV9|.|TRBD2
TGTGCCAGCAGCAGAGGCCTGGCACTAGCGGGGGAGTACTACGAGCAGTACTTC
CASSRGLALAGEYYEQYF
>TRBJ1-1|TRBV4-2|.|.
TGTGCCAGCAGCCAACCTCGGTGGACTGAAGCTTTCTTT
CASSQPRWTEAFF
>TRBJ2-7|TRBV27|.|TRBD2
TGTGCCAGCAGTTCTATTCTAGCGGGAGGGCCCAGGGAGCAGTACTTC
CASSSILAGGPREQYF
>TRBJ2-1|TRBV7-9|.|TRBD2
TGTGCCAGCAGCCGAAAATCTAGCGGGAGTAGGAATGAGCAGTTCTTC
CASSRKSSGSRNEQFF
>TRBJ2-5|TRBV18|few|TRBD2
TGTGCCAGCTCACCTACCAGTAGCGGGTTCCCTGGGACCCAGTACTTC
CASSPTSSGFPGTQYF
>TRBJ1-4|TRBV6-1|.|TRBD1
TGTGCCAGCAGTGCGCAGGGGGAGACAGGGATTTCAACTAATGAAAAACTGTTTTTT
CASSAQGETGISTNEKLFF
>TRBJ2-5|TRBV25-1|.|TRBD1
TGTGCCAGCAGTGAATGGGACAGGGGGCGAGAGACCCAGTACTTC
CASSEWDRGRETQYF
>TRBJ1-6|TRBV28|.|TRBD1
TGTGCCAGCTCCTCACAGGGGGCCCATAATTCACCCCTCCACTTT
CASSSQGAHNSPLHF
>TRBJ2-7|TRBV10-3|.|TRBD2
TGTGCCATCAGAGGAGCGGGAGGGTACGAGCAGTACTTC
CAIRGAGGYEQYF
>TRBJ2-1|TRBV10-1|.|TRBD1
TGCGCCAGCAGTGATCCCGGGACAGGGCAGTTCTTC
CASSDPGTGQFF
>TRBJ2-7|TRBV10-3|.|.
TGTGCCATCAGCCCGGGAACTCATTACGAGCAGTACTTC
CAISPGTHYEQYF
>TRBJ2-3|TRBV28|.|TRBD2
TGTGCCAGCAGAAGGACTAGCGGGGGGGCCGGTAGAGATACGCAGTATTTT
CASRRTSGGAGRDTQYF
>TRBJ2-3|TRBV4-1|.|.
TGCGCCAGCAGCCCTCTTTCGAGCACAGATACGCAGTATTTT
CASSPLSSTDTQYF
>TRBJ2-1|TRBV9|.|TRBD1
TGTGCCAGCAGCGTAGGTTGGACAGGGAGTTTTTACAATGAGCAGTTCTTC
CASSVGWTGSFYNEQFF
>TRBJ1-5|TRBV28|.|.
TGTGCCAGCGGCCAAATCGGGGGGGGCAATCAGCCCCAGCATTTT
CASGQIGGGNQPQHF
>TRBJ2-1|TRBV5-6|.|.
TGTGCCAGCAGCTTGGCCACACTCGCTCGGGTGGGTGAGCAGTTCTTC
CASSLATLARVGEQFF